This T cell receptor beta chain was documented in a study of blood T cell repertoires in COVID-19. In germline, CDR1 is MNHEY, CDR2 SMNVEV (reference sequence). The V end lost 2 bases, the J end lost 6 bases, and 11 bases lay between the germline ends. The length of the CDR3 is 14 residues. Method: immunoSEQ multiplex PCR; TCRdb's copy keeps in-frame clones and lacks some. The sample yields about 480,000 clones, roughly nine tenths seen once. This chain connects TRBV27 to TRBJ1-5; possible D gene TRBD1, 5 bases. Sequenced sample: PBMCs or T cells enriched from blood (not recorded which). The clonotype comes from a young woman with acute COVID-19. CDR3 nucleotide sequence: TGTGCCAGCAGTTTAAGGGGCCGGGTTCAGCCCCAGCATTTT. Its protein is CASSLRGRVQPQHF.